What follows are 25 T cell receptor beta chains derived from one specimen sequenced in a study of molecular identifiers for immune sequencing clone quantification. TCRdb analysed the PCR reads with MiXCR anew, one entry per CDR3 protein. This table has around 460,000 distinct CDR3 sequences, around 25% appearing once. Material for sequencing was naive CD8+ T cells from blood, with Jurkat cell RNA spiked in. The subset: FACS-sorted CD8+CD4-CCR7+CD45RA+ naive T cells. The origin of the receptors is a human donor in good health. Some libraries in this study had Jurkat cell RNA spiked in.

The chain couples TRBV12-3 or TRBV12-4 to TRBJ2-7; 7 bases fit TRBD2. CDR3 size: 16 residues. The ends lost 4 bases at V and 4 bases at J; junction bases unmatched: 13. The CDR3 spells CASSSAEASGMYEQYF. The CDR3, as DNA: TGTGCCAGCAGTTCAGCCGAGGCTAGCGGCATGTACGAGCAGTACTTC.

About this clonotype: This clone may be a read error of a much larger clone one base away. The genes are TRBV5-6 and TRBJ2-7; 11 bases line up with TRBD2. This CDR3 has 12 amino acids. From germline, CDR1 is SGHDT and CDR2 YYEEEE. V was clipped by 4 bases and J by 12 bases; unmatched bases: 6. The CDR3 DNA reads TGTGCCAGCAGCAGAGCTAGCGGGGGGTGGTACTTC. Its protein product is CASSRASGGWYF.

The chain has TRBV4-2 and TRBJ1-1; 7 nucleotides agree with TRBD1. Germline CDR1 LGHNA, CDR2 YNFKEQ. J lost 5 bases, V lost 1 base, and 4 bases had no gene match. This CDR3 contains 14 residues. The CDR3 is CASSQADRVTEAFF. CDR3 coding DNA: TGTGCCAGCAGCCAAGCCGACAGGGTAACTGAAGCTTTCTTT.

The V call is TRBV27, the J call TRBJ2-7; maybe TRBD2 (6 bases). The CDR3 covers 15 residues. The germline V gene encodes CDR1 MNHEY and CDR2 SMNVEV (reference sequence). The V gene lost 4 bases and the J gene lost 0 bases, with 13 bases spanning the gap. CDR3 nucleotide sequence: TGTGCCAGCAGTTCCCCGACTAGGGGCTCCTACGAGCAGTACTTC. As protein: CASSSPTRGSYEQYF.

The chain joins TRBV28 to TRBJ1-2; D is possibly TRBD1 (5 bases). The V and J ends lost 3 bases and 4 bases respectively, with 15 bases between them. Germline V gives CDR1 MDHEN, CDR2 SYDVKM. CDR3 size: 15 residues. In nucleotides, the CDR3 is TGTGCCAGCAGTTTGTATAGAGGGGCCTTCTATGGCTACACCTTC. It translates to CASSLYRGAFYGYTF.

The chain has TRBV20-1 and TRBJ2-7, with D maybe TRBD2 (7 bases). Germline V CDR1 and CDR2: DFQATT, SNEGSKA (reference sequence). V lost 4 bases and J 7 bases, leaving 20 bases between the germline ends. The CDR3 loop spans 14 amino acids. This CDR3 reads CSAMGGRGAFEQYF. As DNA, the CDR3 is TGCAGTGCTATGGGGGGACGGGGGGCGTTTGAGCAGTACTTC.

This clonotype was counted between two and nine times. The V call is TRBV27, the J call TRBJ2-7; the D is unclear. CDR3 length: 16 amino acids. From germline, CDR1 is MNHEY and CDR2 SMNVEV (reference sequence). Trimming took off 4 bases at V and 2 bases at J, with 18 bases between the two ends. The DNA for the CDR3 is TGTGCCAGCAGTTCAATAGGGTCGTGGCACACCTACGAGCAGTACTTC. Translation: CASSSIGSWHTYEQYF.

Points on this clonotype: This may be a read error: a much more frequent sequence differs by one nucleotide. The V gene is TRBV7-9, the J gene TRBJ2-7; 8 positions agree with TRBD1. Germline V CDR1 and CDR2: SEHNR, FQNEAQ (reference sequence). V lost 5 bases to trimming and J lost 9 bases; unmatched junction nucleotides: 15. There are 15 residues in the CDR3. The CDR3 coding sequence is TGTGCCAGCAGCCCTGGGCAGGGGGCAGCTCGCGCGCAGTACTTC. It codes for CASSPGQGAARAQYF.

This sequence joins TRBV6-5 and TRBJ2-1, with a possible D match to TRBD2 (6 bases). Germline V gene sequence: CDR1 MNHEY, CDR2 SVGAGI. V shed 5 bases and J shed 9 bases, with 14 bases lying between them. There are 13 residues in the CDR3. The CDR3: CASSGLITSEQFF. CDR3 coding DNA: TGTGCCAGCAGTGGACTAATCACCAGTGAGCAGTTCTTC.

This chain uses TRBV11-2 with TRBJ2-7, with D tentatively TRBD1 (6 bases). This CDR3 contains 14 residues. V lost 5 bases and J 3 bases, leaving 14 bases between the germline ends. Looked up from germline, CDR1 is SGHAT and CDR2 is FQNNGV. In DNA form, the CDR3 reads TGTGCCAGCAGCGTCTACAGGGACCTCTACGAGCAGTACTTC. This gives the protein CASSVYRDLYEQYF.

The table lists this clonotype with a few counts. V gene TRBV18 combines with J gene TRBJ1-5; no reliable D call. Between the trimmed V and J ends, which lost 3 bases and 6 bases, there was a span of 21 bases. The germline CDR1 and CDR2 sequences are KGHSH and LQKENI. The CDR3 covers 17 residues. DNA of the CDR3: TGTGCCAGCTCACCGGGAGGCTTCAGCCCTCTTGGTCAGCCCCAGCATTTT. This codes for CASSPGGFSPLGQPQHF. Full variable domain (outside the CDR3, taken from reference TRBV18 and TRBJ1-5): NAGVMQNPRHLVRRRGQEARLRCSPMKGHSHVYWYRQLPEEGLKFMVYLQKENIIDESGMPKERFSAEFPKEGPSILRIQQVVRGDSAAYFCASSPGGFSPLGQPQHFGDGTRLSIL.

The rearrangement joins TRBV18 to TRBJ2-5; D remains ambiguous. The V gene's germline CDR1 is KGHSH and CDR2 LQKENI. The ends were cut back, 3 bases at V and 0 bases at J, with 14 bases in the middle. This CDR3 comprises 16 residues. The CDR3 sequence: CASSPLVSSYQETQYF. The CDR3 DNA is TGTGCCAGCTCACCCCTCGTTTCCAGCTACCAAGAGACCCAGTACTTC.

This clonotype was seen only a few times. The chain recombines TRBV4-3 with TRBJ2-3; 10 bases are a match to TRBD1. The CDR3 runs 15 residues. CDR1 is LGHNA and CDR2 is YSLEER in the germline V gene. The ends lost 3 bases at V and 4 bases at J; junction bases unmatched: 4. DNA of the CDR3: TGCGCCAGCAGCCAGGACAGGGGGGGCGCAGATACGCAGTATTTT. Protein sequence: CASSQDRGGADTQYF.

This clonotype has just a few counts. The CDR3 here is CSAKPWGSSYNEQFF. In DNA form, the CDR3 reads TGCAGTGCAAAACCGTGGGGGAGCTCCTACAATGAGCAGTTCTTC. The V gene is TRBV20-1, the J gene TRBJ2-1; D may correspond to TRBD1 or TRBD2 (5 bases each). The CDR3 sequence is 15 residues long. Germline values: CDR1 DFQATT, CDR2 SNEGSKA (reference sequence). Trimming removed 6 bases from V and 0 bases from J, with 15 bases in between.

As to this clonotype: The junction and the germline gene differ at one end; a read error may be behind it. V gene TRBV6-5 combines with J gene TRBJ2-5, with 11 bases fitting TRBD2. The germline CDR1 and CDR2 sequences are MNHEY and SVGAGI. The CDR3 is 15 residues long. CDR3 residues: CASTTSGGDQEPQYF. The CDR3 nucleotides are TGTGCCAGCACCACTAGCGGGGGAGATCAAGAGCCCCAGTACTTC.

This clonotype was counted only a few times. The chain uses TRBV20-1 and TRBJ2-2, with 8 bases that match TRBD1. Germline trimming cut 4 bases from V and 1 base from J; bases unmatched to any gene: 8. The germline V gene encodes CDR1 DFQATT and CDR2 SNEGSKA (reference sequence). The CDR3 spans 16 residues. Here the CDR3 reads CSATSRDRRNTGELFF. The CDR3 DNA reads TGCAGTGCTACCAGTCGGGACAGGAGGAACACCGGGGAGCTGTTTTTT.

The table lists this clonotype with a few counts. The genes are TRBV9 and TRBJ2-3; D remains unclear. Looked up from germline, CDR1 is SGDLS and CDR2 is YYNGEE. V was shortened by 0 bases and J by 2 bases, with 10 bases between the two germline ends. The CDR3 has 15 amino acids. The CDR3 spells CASSVGLVNTDTQYF. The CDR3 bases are TGTGCCAGCAGCGTAGGGCTAGTGAACACAGATACGCAGTATTTT. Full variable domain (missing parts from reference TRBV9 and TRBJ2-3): DSGVTQTPKHLITATGQRVTLRCSPRSGDLSVYWYQQSLDQGLQFLIQYYNGEERAKGNILERFSAQQFPDLHSELNLSSLELGDSALYFCASSVGLVNTDTQYFGPGTRLTVL.

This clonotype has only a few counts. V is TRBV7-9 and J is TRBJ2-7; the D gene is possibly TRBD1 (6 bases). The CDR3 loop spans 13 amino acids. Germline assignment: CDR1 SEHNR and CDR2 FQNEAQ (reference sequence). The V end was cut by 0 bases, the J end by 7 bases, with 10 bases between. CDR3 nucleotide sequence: TGTGCCAGCAGCTTAGCGGACAGTTTTGAGCAGTACTTC. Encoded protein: CASSLADSFEQYF.

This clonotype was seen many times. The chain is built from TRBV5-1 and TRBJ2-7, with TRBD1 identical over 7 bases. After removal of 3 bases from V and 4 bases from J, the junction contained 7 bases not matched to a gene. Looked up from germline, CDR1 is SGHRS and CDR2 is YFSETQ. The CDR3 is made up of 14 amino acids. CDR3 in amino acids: CASSWTGTEYEQYF. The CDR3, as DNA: TGCGCCAGCAGCTGGACCGGGACAGAGTACGAGCAGTACTTC.

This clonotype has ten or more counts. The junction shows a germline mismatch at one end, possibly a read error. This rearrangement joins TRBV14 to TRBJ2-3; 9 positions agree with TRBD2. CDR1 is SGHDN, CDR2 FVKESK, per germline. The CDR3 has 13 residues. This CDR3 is CASSQVVAGGPNF. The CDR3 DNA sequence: TGTGCCAGCAGCCAAGTGGTGGCGGGGGGGCCGAATTTT.

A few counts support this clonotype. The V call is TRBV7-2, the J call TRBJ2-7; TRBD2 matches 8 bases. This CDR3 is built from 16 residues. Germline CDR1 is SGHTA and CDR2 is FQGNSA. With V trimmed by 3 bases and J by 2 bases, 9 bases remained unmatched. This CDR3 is CASSFTGTRRTYEQYF. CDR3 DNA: TGTGCCAGCAGCTTTACCGGGACTAGGAGAACCTACGAGCAGTACTTC.

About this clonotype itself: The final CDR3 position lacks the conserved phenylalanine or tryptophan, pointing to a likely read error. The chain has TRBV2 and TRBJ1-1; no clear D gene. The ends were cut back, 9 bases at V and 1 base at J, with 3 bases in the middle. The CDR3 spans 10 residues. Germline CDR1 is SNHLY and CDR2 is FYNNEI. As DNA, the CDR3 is TGTGCCAGTTCGAACACTGAAGCTTTCCTT. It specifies CASSNTEAFL.

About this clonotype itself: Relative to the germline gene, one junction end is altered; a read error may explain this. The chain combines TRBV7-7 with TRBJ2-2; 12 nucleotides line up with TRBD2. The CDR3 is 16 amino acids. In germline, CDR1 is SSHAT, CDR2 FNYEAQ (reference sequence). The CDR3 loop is CASSQTSGSGTGELFF. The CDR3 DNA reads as TGTGCTAGCAGCCAGACTAGCGGGAGCGGCACCGGGGAGCTGTTTTTT.

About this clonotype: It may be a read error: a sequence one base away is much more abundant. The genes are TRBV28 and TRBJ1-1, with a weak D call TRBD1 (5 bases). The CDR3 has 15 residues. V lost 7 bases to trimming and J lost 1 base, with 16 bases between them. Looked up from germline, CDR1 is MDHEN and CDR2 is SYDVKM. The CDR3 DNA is TGTGCCAGCAACCCGTTGTGGGGCCCGAACACTGAAGCTTTCTTT. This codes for CASNPLWGPNTEAFF.

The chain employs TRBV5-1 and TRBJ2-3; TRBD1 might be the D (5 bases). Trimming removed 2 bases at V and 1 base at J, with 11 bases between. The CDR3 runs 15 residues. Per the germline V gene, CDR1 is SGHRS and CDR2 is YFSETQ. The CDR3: CASSFPGLGTDTQYF. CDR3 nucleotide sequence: TGCGCCAGCAGCTTCCCAGGGTTAGGCACAGATACGCAGTATTTT.